This T cell receptor beta chain was documented in a study of B cell selection in AIRE deficiency (dated by TCRdb to about 2019). A note on the overall study: Researchers compared the TCRbeta repertoires of sorted blood CD4+ conventional T cells and regulatory T cells from AIRE-deficient patients with the corresponding repertoires from healthy controls. The TCR-sequenced cohort comprised roughly five AIRE-deficient APECED patients and roughly five healthy control donors. What the authors observed across the whole study: Tconv and Treg cells from AIRE-deficient patients showed TCRBV gene usage, CDR3 length and TCR diversity similar to those of healthy donors. Only TCRbeta chains were sequenced; about 40% of shared healthy-donor Treg sequences also occurred in healthy Tconv, possibly because of differing TCRalpha chains. CDR3s were shorter in shared Treg sequences, reflecting a bias toward rearrangements that have few non-templated nucleotide insertions. Approximately 31% of Treg TCRbeta sequences shared among healthy donors appeared in patient Tconv cells, suggesting diversion of Treg-biased clones into the Tconv compartment. Among a few thousand shared Treg TCRbeta sequences, about 31% were found to be shared only among healthy donors and approximately 9.3% only among patients, suggesting that Treg selection is less efficient in the absence of AIRE.

From the cysteine up to the phenylalanine, the CDR3 has a length of 15 residues. Only CDR3 DNA remains: 45 bases, in frame from the first base. Via the germline V gene, CDR1 is SGHTA and CDR2 FQGTGA. V trim: 5 bases; J trim: 4 bases; unmatched bases: 7. In the case of this clone: The antigen it binds to is not known. No base quality values were provided; no much bigger clone lies one nucleotide off.

CD4+CD25hiCD127low/negative cells were sorted as the regulatory T cell population. Control samples came from healthy donors unrelated to the patients. A FACSAria flow cytometer was used to sort the Tconv and Treg cells intended for TCRbeta sequencing. The sorted cells were collected in 5-ml round-bottom polystyrene tubes, and the dry cell pellets were frozen at -80 degrees C prior to sequencing. TCRbeta chain sequencing was performed with the immunoSEQ platform. On the authors' methods: When Treg repertoires were pooled, tens of thousands of distinct TCRbeta sequences were obtained from patients and around 100,000 from healthy donors. Treg TCRbeta sequences shared by two or more individuals were defined as public, and these public Treg TCRbeta sequences were subsequently searched for in Tconv repertoires. Group differences were tested with Mann-Whitney U tests and Bonferroni-Dunn correction in GraphPad Prism 7.03. The immuneACCESS repertoire file appears here via TCRdb, limited to in-frame rearrangements. These files lack a portion of the clones; in checked studies, under half of the deficit traces to unresolved V genes, and the cause of the others is not known. V, J and clone size are those of that table, while D and trimming were read from the DNA. Across this sample there are 23,000 or so clones, with around 90% seen only once. Roughly 1.5% of the sample is taken by the ten largest.

Sequenced: CD4+CD25+ Tregs sorted from PBMCs. This chain joins TRBV7-3 to TRBJ2-1; the central 8 bases match TRBD2. This sequence was found in a human donor in good health. The encoded CDR3 is CASSASGSSYNEQFF. The DNA sequence is TGTGCCAGCAGCGCCAGCGGGAGTTCGTACAATGAGCAGTTCTTC.